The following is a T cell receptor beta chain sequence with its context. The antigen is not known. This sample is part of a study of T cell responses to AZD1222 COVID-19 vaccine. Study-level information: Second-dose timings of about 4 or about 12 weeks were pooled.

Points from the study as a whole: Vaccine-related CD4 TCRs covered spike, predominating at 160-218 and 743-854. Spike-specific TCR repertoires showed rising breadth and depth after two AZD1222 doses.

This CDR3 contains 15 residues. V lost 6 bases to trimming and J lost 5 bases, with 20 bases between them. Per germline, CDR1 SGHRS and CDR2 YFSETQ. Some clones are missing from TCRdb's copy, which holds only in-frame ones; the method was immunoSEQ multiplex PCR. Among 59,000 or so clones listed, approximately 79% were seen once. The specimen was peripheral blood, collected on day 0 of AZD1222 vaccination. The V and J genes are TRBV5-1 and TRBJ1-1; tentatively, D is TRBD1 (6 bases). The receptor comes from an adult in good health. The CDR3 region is CASTPRGGAGTEAFF. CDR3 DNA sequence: TGCGCCAGCACCCCCCGGGGGGGCGCAGGAACTGAAGCTTTCTTT. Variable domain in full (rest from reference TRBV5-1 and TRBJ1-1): KAGVTQTPRYLIKTRGQQVTLSCSPISGHRSVSWYQQTPGQGLQFLFEYFSETQRNKGNFPGRFSGRQFSNSRSEMNVSTLELGDSALYLCASTPRGGAGTEAFFGQGTRLTVV.